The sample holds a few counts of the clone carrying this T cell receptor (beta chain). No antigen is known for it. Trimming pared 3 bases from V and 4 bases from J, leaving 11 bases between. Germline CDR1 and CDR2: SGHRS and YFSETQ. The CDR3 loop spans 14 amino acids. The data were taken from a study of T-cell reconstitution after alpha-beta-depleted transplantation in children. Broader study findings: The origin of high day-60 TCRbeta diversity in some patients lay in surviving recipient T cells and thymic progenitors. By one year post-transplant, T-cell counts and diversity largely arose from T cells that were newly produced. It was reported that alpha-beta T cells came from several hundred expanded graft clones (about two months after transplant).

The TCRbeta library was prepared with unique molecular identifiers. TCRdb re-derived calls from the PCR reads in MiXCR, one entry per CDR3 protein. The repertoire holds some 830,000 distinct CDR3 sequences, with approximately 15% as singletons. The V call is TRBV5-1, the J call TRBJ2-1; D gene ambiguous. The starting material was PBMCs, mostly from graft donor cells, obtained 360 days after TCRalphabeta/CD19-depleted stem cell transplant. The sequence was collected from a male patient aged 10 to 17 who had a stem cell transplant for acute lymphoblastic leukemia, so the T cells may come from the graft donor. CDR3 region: CASSSDIAYNEQFF. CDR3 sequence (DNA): TGCGCCAGCAGCTCGGATATCGCTTACAATGAGCAGTTCTTC.